This TCR beta chain was identified in a study of tumor-infiltrating lymphocytes in primary liver carcinoma. Overall study context: Male and female patients aged 30 to 69 years made up the cohort. Findings and limits, study-wide: Compared with blood, tumor repertoires held significantly more in their top 250 clones.

Blood RNA originated from unsorted whole blood, with germline DNA additionally extracted. A word on this clonotype: The antigen is unknown.

Production of TCR beta cDNA used around 500 ng total RNA together with a constant-region primer. Slightly modified ARM-PCR, run as three nested multiplex PCR rounds, produced the TCR beta libraries. TRBV1-TRBV30 forward primers paired with a C-beta reverse primer drove the first two PCR rounds, about 10 cycles each. TCRdb called the multiplex PCR reads again in MiXCR, with one record for every CDR3 protein. The sample lists approximately 340,000 distinct CDR3 sequences, about two thirds occurring once. The CDR3 sequence is 15 residues long. The trim removed 5 bases at V and 8 bases at J, leaving 13 bases unmatched. Per the germline V gene, CDR1 is WNHNN and CDR2 is SYGVQD (reference sequence).

Sequenced: peripheral blood. This TCR came from a man aged 35 to 55 with primary liver carcinoma and hepatitis B virus infection. This chain links TRBV10-1 with TRBJ2-3, with 7 bases matching TRBD2. CDR3 sequence: CASSLAASGAGTQYF. CDR3 DNA: TGCGCCAGCAGTCTAGCGGCGTCCGGGGCAGGTACGCAGTATTTT.